The present entry profiles one T cell receptor (beta chain) with its context. This entry comes from a study of blood T cell repertoires in COVID-19. This CDR3 spans 14 amino acids. V was shortened by 3 bases and J by 3 bases, with 12 bases between the two germline ends. Germline V CDR1 and CDR2: SGHRS, YFSETQ. Measured with immunoSEQ multiplex PCR; TCRdb has only the in-frame clones, and not every one. The sample records 200,000 to 250,000 clones, around 89% being singletons. The chain combines TRBV5-1 with TRBJ1-2, with unresolved D. Sequencing used PBMCs or T cells enriched from blood (not recorded which). This sequence was found in a man over 45 who had been exposed to COVID-19. Here the CDR3 reads CASSSPGGYYGYTF. CDR3 DNA: TGCGCCAGCAGCTCTCCGGGAGGGTACTATGGCTACACCTTC.